This TCR beta chain came from a study of read filtering for tumor transcriptome and immune sequencing. From about 0.4 ug of RNA, a library with molecular barcoded alpha/delta and beta/gamma adaptors was made. TCRdb fed the reads into MiXCR, producing one record per CDR3 protein. This repertoire shows roughly 130,000 distinct CDR3 sequences, 13% found once; its top ten account for about 10%. At the time of active disease, bone marrow was collected from every patient. The CDR3 spans 13 residues. The germline gives CDR1 LGHDT, CDR2 YNNKEL (reference sequence). The V end lost 7 bases, the J end lost 6 bases, and 16 bases lay between the germline ends. Study-level findings and limits: IR-seq and RNA-seq agreed better without single-read clonotypes. The CD138-negative fraction was mixed bone marrow immune cells, not pure T cells.

This clonotype was observed many times. As yet, its antigen is unknown. This clonotype was obtained from a donor aged 40 or over with multiple myeloma. Sequencing input: a population of CD138-negative cells sorted from bone marrow. V usage is TRBV3-1 and J usage is TRBJ2-7; possible D gene TRBD1, 7 bases. The CDR3 region has the DNA TGTGCCAGCACCCTCCAGGGGGGACTCGAGCAGTACTTC. Residues: CASTLQGGLEQYF.